This entry lists 28 T cell receptor beta chains sequenced from one sample in a study of T cell responses to AZD1222 COVID-19 vaccine. The table came from immunoSEQ multiplex PCR; TCRdb's copy has only in-frame clones and leaves some out. The repertoire consists of tens of thousands of clones, with approximately 90% occurring once and the leading ten covering 5% to 6.5%. The sample was peripheral blood, taken on day 0 of AZD1222 vaccination. The origin of the receptors is an adult in good health.

This clone was seen a single time. The chain has TRBV24-1 and TRBJ1-1; D is undetermined. The germline V gene encodes CDR1 KGHDR and CDR2 SFDVKD. This CDR3 spans 12 amino acids. V was trimmed by 2 bases and J by 9 bases, leaving 9 bases between them. DNA of the CDR3: TGTGCCACCAGTGATTCATGGGGAAAAGCTTTCTTT. Translated: CATSDSWGKAFF.

The chain has TRBV24-1 and TRBJ2-3, with 7 bases aligning to TRBD2. Trimming at V came to 5 bases and at J to 2 bases, leaving 18 bases not matched to a gene. CDR1 KGHDR and CDR2 SFDVKD come from the germline V gene. CDR3 size: 19 residues. CDR3 sequence: CATSVSPNVGLGITDTQYF. The CDR3, as DNA: TGTGCCACCAGTGTTTCGCCCAACGTTGGACTAGGAATCACAGATACGCAGTATTTT.

The genes are TRBV30 and TRBJ2-1, with a tentative D call TRBD2 (5 bases). Germline V lookup: CDR1 GTSNPN, CDR2 SVGIG (reference sequence). V was pared by 3 bases and J by 5 bases, with 14 bases between. The CDR3 is 14 residues long. CDR3 residues: CAWRASLGDNEQFF. The CDR3 coding sequence is TGTGCCTGGAGGGCCAGCCTCGGGGACAATGAGCAGTTCTTC. Full variable domain (remainder filled in from reference TRBV30 and TRBJ2-1): SQTIHQWPATLVQPVGSPLSLECTVEGTSNPNLYWYRQAAGRGLQLLFYSVGIGQISSEVPQNLSASRPQDRQFILSSKKLLLSDSGFYLCAWRASLGDNEQFFGPGTRLTVL.

The chain is built from TRBV11-1 and TRBJ2-2; D is unresolved. V lost 3 bases, J lost 5 bases, and 4 bases lay in between. This CDR3 is 12 amino acids long. Germline V gives CDR1 SGHAT, CDR2 FQDESV (reference sequence). CDR3 sequence reads: CASSFQTGELFF. The CDR3 bases are TGTGCCAGCAGCTTTCAGACCGGGGAGCTGTTTTTT. Together with reference TRBV11-1 and TRBJ2-2, the CDR3 gives the full variable domain: EAEVAQSPRYKITEKSQAVAFWCDPISGHATLYWYRQILGQGPELLVQFQDESVVDDSQLPKDRFSAERLKGVDSTLKIQPAELGDSAMYLCASSFQTGELFFGEGSRLTVL.

The rearrangement uses TRBV11-2 and TRBJ2-1; D gene unclear. The CDR3 totals 13 residues. V lost 0 bases and J lost 8, with 8 bases in between. Germline assignment: CDR1 SGHAT and CDR2 FQNNGV. The CDR3 DNA sequence: TGTGCCAGCAGCTTAGATATGGGCTATGAGCAGTTCTTC. The encoded protein is CASSLDMGYEQFF.

Only one count was recorded for this clone. The gene calls are TRBV5-1 and TRBJ2-6, with D possibly TRBD1 on 5 matching bases. The length of the CDR3 is 16 residues. Germline CDR1 and CDR2: SGHRS and YFSETQ. Trimming pared 0 bases from V and 0 bases from J, leaving 7 bases between. CDR3 DNA sequence: TGCGCCAGCAGCTTGGGAACAGGCTCTGGGGCCAACGTCCTGACTTTC. Protein sequence: CASSLGTGSGANVLTF.

This sequence joins TRBV5-1 and TRBJ2-3; 7 nucleotides line up with TRBD2. Germline-derived CDR1 and CDR2 are SGHRS and YFSETQ. V lost 2 bases to trimming and J lost 3 bases; unmatched junction nucleotides: 6. This CDR3 comprises 15 residues. The CDR3 sequence: CASSFMAGVTDTQYF. DNA of the CDR3: TGCGCCAGCAGCTTTATGGCGGGGGTGACAGATACGCAGTATTTT.

The chain is built from TRBV14 and TRBJ2-7; 8 bases fit TRBD2. V was pared by 10 bases and J by 5 bases, with 13 bases of the junction left unmatched. The CDR3 length is 14 residues. Germline loops: CDR1 SGHDN, CDR2 FVKESK. CDR3 protein: CATTQDPGGDEQYF. In DNA, the CDR3 is TGTGCCACCACCCAAGATCCGGGGGGGGACGAGCAGTACTTC.

This clone was seen a handful of times. This chain links TRBV7-2 with TRBJ2-7; TRBD2 aligns across 8 bases. The J segment lost 6 bases and the V segment lost 1 base, leaving 2 bases of the junction unmatched. CDR3 length: 13 residues. The germline V gene encodes CDR1 SGHTA and CDR2 FQGNSA. CDR3 residues: CASSLERESEQYF. As DNA, the CDR3 is TGTGCCAGCAGCTTAGAGCGGGAGAGCGAGCAGTACTTC.

The chain employs TRBV6-5 and TRBJ2-3; D is uncertain. Trimming took 5 bases from V and 6 from J, leaving 18 bases between them. The CDR3 totals 15 residues. Germline V CDR1 and CDR2: MNHEY, SVGAGI. CDR3 coding DNA: TGTGCCAGCAGTCCGGTTCCAGCGAGAGACGATACGCAGTATTTT. The encoded protein is CASSPVPARDDTQYF.

This sequence joins TRBV25-1 and TRBJ1-1; D is possibly TRBD1 (5 bases). Germline-derived CDR1 and CDR2 are MGHDK and SYGVNS. The CDR3 sequence is 14 residues long. V lost 4 bases, J lost 5 bases, and 14 bases lay in between. The CDR3 coding sequence is TGTGCCAGCAGTGTCGGGGTTGCAGGGACTGAAGCTTTCTTT. Translating gives CASSVGVAGTEAFF.

This chain links TRBV5-1 with TRBJ2-5, with D maybe TRBD2 (10 bases). V was shortened by 1 base and J by 7 bases, with 35 bases between the two germline ends. This CDR3 is 21 amino acids long. In germline, CDR1 is SGHRS, CDR2 YFSETQ. CDR3 amino acids: CASSLTNSGTGRSRTSGTQYF. The CDR3, as DNA: TGCGCCAGCAGCTTGACCAACTCCGGGACAGGGAGGTCCAGGACTAGCGGGACCCAGTACTTC.

V and J are TRBV5-1 and TRBJ2-7, with a tentative D call TRBD1 (5 bases). The CDR3 runs to 12 residues. V was pared by 0 bases and J by 7 bases, with 8 bases between. The germline gives CDR1 SGHRS, CDR2 YFSETQ. Written as DNA, the CDR3 is TGCGCCAGCAGCTTGGCAGGGTGGGAGCAGTACTTC. This translates into CASSLAGWEQYF. The full variable domain, in which reference TRBV5-1 and TRBJ2-7 provide the parts outside the CDR3, is KAGVTQTPRYLIKTRGQQVTLSCSPISGHRSVSWYQQTPGQGLQFLFEYFSETQRNKGNFPGRFSGRQFSNSRSEMNVSTLELGDSALYLCASSLAGWEQYFGPGTRLTVT.

The chain carries TRBV5-1 and TRBJ1-6; D is undetermined. CDR1 and CDR2 from the germline V gene are SGHRS and YFSETQ. Trimming left V 1 base short and J 7 bases short, with 9 bases between. This CDR3 is 14 amino acids long. The CDR3 bases are TGCGCCAGCAGCTTGTGGGAAGGGAATTCACCCCTCCACTTT. This encodes CASSLWEGNSPLHF.

This clone has more than one count but fewer than ten. V gene TRBV5-8 combines with J gene TRBJ1-5; TRBD1 is a possible D gene (6 bases). CDR1 and CDR2 (germline): SGHTS, YDEGEE. V lost 3 bases and J lost 3, with 10 bases in between. The CDR3 extends over 14 amino acids. The CDR3 spells CASSSDRINQPQHF. As DNA, the CDR3 is TGTGCCAGCAGCTCCGACAGGATCAATCAGCCCCAGCATTTT.

This chain uses TRBV18 with TRBJ1-2, with 12 bases that match TRBD1. With 2 bases clipped from V and 0 bases from J, the junction kept 7 bases outside the gene matches. The CDR3 covers 18 residues. The germline CDR1 and CDR2 sequences are KGHSH and LQKENI. CDR3 bases: TGTGCCAGCTCACCAGCAGGGACAGGGGGCACTGCTAACTATGGCTACACCTTC. This codes for CASSPAGTGGTANYGYTF.

This chain connects TRBV27 to TRBJ1-2; D remains unclear. Trimming took 1 base from V and 5 from J, leaving 11 bases between them. The CDR3 runs to 14 residues. Germline V gene data show CDR1 as MNHEY and CDR2 as SMNVEV (reference sequence). The CDR3 sequence is CASSLFGGSYGYTF. CDR3 in DNA: TGTGCCAGCAGTTTATTTGGCGGATCTTATGGCTACACCTTC.

The chain links TRBV2 to TRBJ1-1; 8 bases align to TRBD1. V trimming: 5 bases; J trimming: 8 bases; junction bases outside the gene matches: 7. This CDR3 spans 13 amino acids. The germline V gene has CDR1 SNHLY and CDR2 FYNNEI. The CDR3 DNA reads as TGTGCCAGCAGTAAGTGGACAGGGTCCGAAGCTTTCTTT. Its translation is CASSKWTGSEAFF.

The V gene is TRBV5-1, the J gene TRBJ2-5, with 9 bases aligning to TRBD1. This CDR3 has 15 amino acids. Unmatched junction bases numbered 4, after V lost 2 bases and J lost 2 bases. Germline CDR1 is SGHRS and CDR2 is YFSETQ. The CDR3 DNA reads TGCGCCAGCAGCTTCGGGACAGGGTTACAAGAGACCCAGTACTTC. This sequence encodes CASSFGTGLQETQYF.

The chain uses TRBV29-1 and TRBJ1-1; the match to TRBD1 covers 7 bases. V trimming: 7 bases; J trimming: 0 bases; junction bases outside the gene matches: 8. Germline V lookup: CDR1 SQVTM, CDR2 ANQGSEA. CDR3 size: 14 residues. The CDR3 DNA is TGCAGCGCGAACAGGGGACGCCTGAACACTGAAGCTTTCTTT. Its translation: CSANRGRLNTEAFF.

This chain uses TRBV9 with TRBJ2-1; no definite D call. This CDR3 contains 15 residues. The V end was cut by 1 base, the J end by 0 bases, with 8 bases between. CDR1 and CDR2 (germline): SGDLS, YYNGEE. The CDR3 region has the DNA TGTGCCAGCAGCGTAACTGGCAGCTCCTACAATGAGCAGTTCTTC. Protein: CASSVTGSSYNEQFF.

J is TRBJ1-5 and V is TRBV28; D is ambiguous. The germline V and J ends were trimmed by 4 bases and 0 bases, with 4 bases remaining between them. The CDR3 consists of 13 residues. Germline-derived CDR1 and CDR2 are MDHEN and SYDVKM. CDR3 nucleotides: TGTGCCAGCAGTTCTTATAGCAATCAGCCCCAGCATTTT. Its translation: CASSSYSNQPQHF.

The V gene is TRBV24-1, the J gene TRBJ1-2; the D gene is possibly TRBD1 (5 bases). The CDR3 totals 16 residues. Looked up from germline, CDR1 is KGHDR and CDR2 is SFDVKD. Trimming removed 4 bases at V and 5 bases at J, with 19 bases between. This CDR3 is CATSDSGTARYYGYTF. In nucleotides, the CDR3 is TGTGCCACCAGTGACTCCGGGACTGCCCGATATTATGGCTACACCTTC.

V usage is TRBV25-1 and J usage is TRBJ1-1, with 7 bases fitting TRBD1. CDR1 and CDR2 from the germline V gene are MGHDK and SYGVNS. V lost 5 bases to trimming and J lost 2 bases; unmatched junction nucleotides: 5. This CDR3 spans 14 amino acids. The CDR3 coding sequence is TGTGCCAGCAGTAAGGGACAGCAAAACACTGAAGCTTTCTTT. Translating it yields CASSKGQQNTEAFF.

This chain uses TRBV12-3 or TRBV12-4 with TRBJ1-5; D is unresolved. CDR3 size: 12 residues. V dropped 8 bases and J dropped 9 bases, with 14 bases sitting between them. Here the CDR3 reads CASSPSSRPQHF. CDR3 in DNA: TGTGCCAGCTCCCCCAGTAGTCGGCCCCAGCATTTT.

The chain employs TRBV7-2 and TRBJ1-6; D gene uncertain. The CDR3 extends over 17 amino acids. Germline CDR1 is SGHTA and CDR2 is FQGNSA. V lost 0 bases and J lost 0, with 9 bases in between. The CDR3 loop reads CASSLAYRISYNSPLHF. The CDR3 coding sequence is TGTGCCAGCAGCTTAGCGTACAGAATCTCCTATAATTCACCCCTCCACTTT.

J is TRBJ2-1 and V is TRBV29-1; TRBD2 matches at 10 bases. V lost 4 bases to trimming and J lost 4 bases; unmatched junction nucleotides: 7. Germline CDR1 reads SQVTM; CDR2 reads ANQGSEA. The CDR3 contains 15 residues. In nucleotides, the CDR3 is TGCAGCGTTGGTTCTGAGCGGGAGGGATACAATGAGCAGTTCTTC. It codes for CSVGSEREGYNEQFF.

This chain joins TRBV19 and TRBJ2-1, with D possibly matching TRBD2 (7 bases). The germline V and J ends were trimmed by 5 bases and 7 bases, with 24 bases remaining between them. Germline CDR1 reads LNHDA; CDR2 reads SQIVND (reference sequence). The CDR3 contains 17 residues. The CDR3 bases are TGTGCCAGTAGTCCCTATCAGGCGGGGGCCCCTGGGAATGAGCAGTTCTTC. This encodes CASSPYQAGAPGNEQFF.